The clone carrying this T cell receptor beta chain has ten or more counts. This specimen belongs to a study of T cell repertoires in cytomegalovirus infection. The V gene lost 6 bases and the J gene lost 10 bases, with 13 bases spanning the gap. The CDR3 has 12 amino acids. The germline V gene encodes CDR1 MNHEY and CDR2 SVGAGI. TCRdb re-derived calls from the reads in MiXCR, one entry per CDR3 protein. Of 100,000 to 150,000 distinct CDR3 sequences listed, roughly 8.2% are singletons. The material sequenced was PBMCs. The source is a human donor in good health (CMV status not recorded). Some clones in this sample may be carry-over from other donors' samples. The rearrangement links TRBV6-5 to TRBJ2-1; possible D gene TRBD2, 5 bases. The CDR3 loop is CASSYTDSEQFF. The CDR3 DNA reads TGTGCCAGCAGCTATACGGACTCCGAGCAGTTCTTC.